One sample yielded the 17 T cell receptor beta chains listed below, sequenced in a study of T cell responses to AZD1222 COVID-19 vaccine. The method was immunoSEQ multiplex PCR; TCRdb's version includes in-frame clones alone and lacks a portion of them. Of over 100,000 clones in the sample, roughly 90% were seen once. Source: peripheral blood, taken on day 0 of AZD1222 vaccination. These receptor sequences come from an adult in good health.

This chain uses TRBV5-1 with TRBJ1-6; D is unresolved. The CDR3 extends over 15 amino acids. Germline CDR1 is SGHRS and CDR2 is YFSETQ. V was cut by 0 bases and J by 6 bases, with 10 bases left in between. CDR3 sequence: CASSLERPGNSPLHF. Written as DNA, the CDR3 is TGCGCCAGCAGCTTGGAGCGGCCCGGTAATTCACCCCTCCACTTT.

V gene TRBV4-3 combines with J gene TRBJ2-7; 10 bases are shared with TRBD2. This CDR3 spans 14 amino acids. CDR1 and CDR2 from the germline V gene are LGHNA and YSLEER. V dropped 4 bases and J dropped 6; count of bases not matched to a gene: 6. The CDR3 sequence is CASSRLAGVSEQYF. In DNA, the CDR3 is TGCGCCAGCAGCCGGCTAGCGGGAGTTTCCGAGCAGTACTTC.

The gene calls are TRBV7-9 and TRBJ2-1; no clear D gene. Germline CDR1 is SEHNR and CDR2 is FQNEAQ (reference sequence). The CDR3 spans 13 residues. Trimming cost V 2 bases and J 5 bases, with 7 bases left between them. The CDR3 region has the DNA TGTGCCAGCAGCTTATCCGTAGACAATGAGCAGTTCTTC. Protein: CASSLSVDNEQFF.

This chain connects TRBV19 to TRBJ1-5; 8 bases match TRBD1. Per the germline V gene, CDR1 is LNHDA and CDR2 is SQIVND (reference sequence). CDR3 size: 19 residues. After removal of 5 bases from V and 5 bases from J, the junction contained 20 bases not matched to a gene. Here the CDR3 reads CASSPRAGQGWSRDQPQHF. The CDR3 region has the DNA TGTGCCAGTAGTCCCCGGGCCGGACAGGGTTGGTCTCGCGATCAGCCCCAGCATTTT.

CDR3 DNA: TGCGCCAGCAGCCAAGATATAGGCTGGGCGAGTGCAACTGAAGCTTTCTTT. This gives the protein CASSQDIGWASATEAFF. This rearrangement joins TRBV4-3 to TRBJ1-1; D gene uncertain. Per the germline V gene, CDR1 is LGHNA and CDR2 is YSLEER. CDR3 size: 17 residues. The V gene lost 0 bases and the J gene lost 5 bases, with 19 bases spanning the gap.

CDR3 bases: TGTGCCAGCAGTTCGTTAGGGCGCTCCTACAATGAGCAGTTCTTC. Encoded protein: CASSSLGRSYNEQFF. This chain uses TRBV28 with TRBJ2-1; no clear D. V was cut by 4 bases and J by 0 bases, with 10 bases left in between. CDR3 length: 15 residues. CDR1 is MDHEN, CDR2 SYDVKM, per germline. Drawing the rest from reference TRBV28 and TRBJ2-1, the complete variable domain is DVKVTQSSRYLVKRTGEKVFLECVQDMDHENMFWYRQDPGLGLRLIYFSYDVKMKEKGDIPEGYSVSREKKERFSLILESASTNQTSMYLCASSSLGRSYNEQFFGPGTRLTVL.

The chain links TRBV15 to TRBJ1-4; the D is unclear. From germline, CDR1 is LNHNV and CDR2 YYDKDF (reference sequence). Trimming left V 6 bases short and J 5 bases short, with 7 bases between. This CDR3 region has 12 residues. CDR3 bases: TGTGCCACCAGACAAAAGAATGAAAAACTGTTTTTT. Protein sequence: CATRQKNEKLFF.

The V gene is TRBV28, the J gene TRBJ1-3; no clear D gene. The CDR3 is made up of 13 amino acids. Per germline, CDR1 MDHEN and CDR2 SYDVKM. Trimming shortened V by 6 bases and J by 3 bases, and 9 bases separated the two germline ends. The CDR3 region is CASSLKLGNTIYF. Written as DNA, the CDR3 is TGTGCCAGCAGCCTAAAACTTGGAAACACCATATATTTT.

Only one count was recorded for this clone. V is TRBV5-1 and J is TRBJ1-1; no reliable D call. Per the germline V gene, CDR1 is SGHRS and CDR2 is YFSETQ. The CDR3 extends over 16 amino acids. The V end lost 3 bases, the J end lost 1 base, and 16 bases lay between the germline ends. For the CDR3, the DNA is TGCGCCAGCAGCTACCGCTTAGGGCGGTGGAACACTGAAGCTTTCTTT. Protein sequence: CASSYRLGRWNTEAFF.

This chain uses TRBV5-6 with TRBJ2-7, with D possibly matching TRBD2 (5 bases). The V gene's germline CDR1 is SGHDT and CDR2 YYEEEE. CDR3 length equals 14 residues. Trimming shortened V by 4 bases and J by 0 bases, and 11 bases separated the two germline ends. CDR3 amino acids: CASSILGVSYEQYF. Here the CDR3 DNA reads TGTGCCAGCAGCATACTAGGCGTCTCCTACGAGCAGTACTTC.

The chain uses TRBV5-6 and TRBJ2-7; TRBD2 agrees at 8 bases. The V gene end was trimmed by 4 bases and the J gene end by 4 bases; junction bases not matched to a gene: 10. Germline CDR1 reads SGHDT; CDR2 reads YYEEEE. The CDR3 loop spans 15 amino acids. CDR3 in DNA: TGTGCCAGCAGCCTCGAAATAGCGGGAATGTACGAGCAGTACTTC. Amino acid sequence: CASSLEIAGMYEQYF. The complete variable domain, with remaining parts taken from reference TRBV5-6 and TRBJ2-7, reads DAGVTQSPTHLIKTRGQQVTLRCSPKSGHDTVSWYQQALGQGPQFIFQYYEEEERQRGNFPDRFSGHQFPNYSSELNVNALLLGDSALYLCASSLEIAGMYEQYFGPGTRLTVT.

The V call is TRBV19, the J call TRBJ2-1, with D possibly being TRBD2 (6 bases). Trimming pared 3 bases from V and 2 bases from J, leaving 11 bases between. The CDR3 runs 15 residues. Per germline, CDR1 LNHDA and CDR2 SQIVND (reference sequence). The CDR3 nucleotides are TGTGCCAGTAGTATTGGGGCTAGCGCCTACAATGAGCAGTTCTTC. The encoded protein is CASSIGASAYNEQFF.

This sequence joins TRBV9 and TRBJ1-2, with a tentative D call TRBD1 (5 bases). From germline, CDR1 is SGDLS and CDR2 YYNGEE. The CDR3 is made up of 13 amino acids. V was trimmed by 6 bases and J by 8 bases, leaving 17 bases between them. Written as DNA, the CDR3 is TGTGCCAGCAACGCCCCGGGGGAGTGGGGCTACACCTTC. Translated, it gives CASNAPGEWGYTF. Full variable domain (remainder filled in from reference TRBV9 and TRBJ1-2): DSGVTQTPKHLITATGQRVTLRCSPRSGDLSVYWYQQSLDQGLQFLIQYYNGEERAKGNILERFSAQQFPDLHSELNLSSLELGDSALYFCASNAPGEWGYTFGSGTRLTVV.

The chain uses TRBV25-1 and TRBJ2-5, with D hard to call. The CDR3 contains 12 residues. V lost 2 bases and J 4 bases, leaving 5 bases between the germline ends. Germline CDR1 and CDR2: MGHDK and SYGVNS. The chain's CDR3 is CASSEPGETQYF. The CDR3, as DNA: TGTGCCAGCAGTGAACCTGGAGAGACCCAGTACTTC.

J is TRBJ2-1 and V is TRBV3-1 (or the pseudogene TRBV3-2); TRBD2 might be the D (7 bases). The germline gives CDR1 LGHDT, CDR2 YNNKEL (reference sequence). CDR3 length: 17 residues. V dropped 3 bases and J dropped 1 base, with 16 bases sitting between them. The CDR3 sequence: CASSHLRRGGSYNEQFF. In DNA, the CDR3 is TGTGCCAGCAGCCACCTGAGGAGGGGGGGGTCCTACAATGAGCAGTTCTTC.

The chain joins TRBV13 to TRBJ2-7; D gene ambiguous. The CDR3 totals 14 residues. V was pared by 0 bases and J by 0 bases, with 6 bases between. The V gene's germline CDR1 is PRHDT and CDR2 FYEKMQ (reference sequence). The CDR3 nucleotides are TGTGCCAGCAGCTTAGGCAGGAGCTCCTACGAGCAGTACTTC. As protein: CASSLGRSSYEQYF.

The V gene is TRBV5-4, the J gene TRBJ1-1; possible D gene TRBD1, 6 bases. This CDR3 has 15 residues. Germline-derived CDR1 and CDR2 are SGHNT and YYREEE (reference sequence). Between the trimmed V and J ends, which lost 4 bases and 1 base, there was a span of 14 bases. DNA for the CDR3: TGTGCCAGCAGCCTGATTGGGGGCGAGAACACTGAAGCTTTCTTT. It codes for CASSLIGGENTEAFF. Together with reference TRBV5-4 and TRBJ1-1, the CDR3 gives the full variable domain: ETGVTQSPTHLIKTRGQQVTLRCSSQSGHNTVSWYQQALGQGPQFIFQYYREEENGRGNFPPRFSGLQFPNYSSELNVNALELDDSALYLCASSLIGGENTEAFFGQGTRLTVV.